This T cell receptor beta chain was found in a study of blood T cell repertoires in COVID-19. This clone turned up a few times. In the original analysis: For nucleated cells, counts were estimated from reference gene primer amplification. The table came from immunoSEQ multiplex PCR; TCRdb's copy has only in-frame clones and leaves some out. That table supplies the V and J calls and clone size; D and trimming were determined from the DNA. Among a few hundred thousand clones listed, around four fifths were seen once. Trimming cost V 3 bases and J 7 bases; bases outside gene matches: 10. Germline V gene sequence: CDR1 GTSNPN, CDR2 SVGIG (reference sequence). This CDR3 has 14 residues.

This sequence joins TRBV30 and TRBJ2-7, with 9 bases identical to TRBD2. The sample was peripheral blood. The TCR was taken from a man in his thirties or forties with active or convalescent COVID-19. The CDR3 nucleotides read TGTGCCTGGAGAGACTACGCGGGAGGGTGGGAGCAGTACTTC. Its protein is CAWRDYAGGWEQYF.